What follows are 21 T cell receptor beta chains derived from one specimen sequenced in a study of T cell clusters in autoimmune cytopenias. Tens of thousands of genome equivalents of blood DNA were amplified for TRB. One tube held mixed TRB-A and TRB-B primer pools for touch-down PCR. TCRdb re-called the multiplex PCR reads, yielding one record per CDR3 amino acid sequence without DNA. The sample table includes roughly 6,900 distinct CDR3 sequences. Sequencing was carried out using peripheral blood. These receptors all come from a human donor with an autoimmune cytopenia or autoimmune hepatitis (not recorded which).

The V and J genes are TRBV20-1 and TRBJ2-7; TCRdb picks TRBD1, but there is no DNA to check that call. This CDR3 is built from 15 residues. Germline V gene data show CDR1 as DFQATT and CDR2 as SNEGSKA (reference sequence). CDR3 sequence reads: CSARALGQGPYEQYF.

V is TRBV11-2 and J is TRBJ2-5; the D call of TRBD1 rests on TCRdb alone, since no DNA is present to check it. CDR1 and CDR2 (germline): SGHAT, FQNNGV. This CDR3 is 14 amino acids long. The CDR3 reads CASSSWTGGETQYF.

V is TRBV27 and J is TRBJ1-2. The CDR3 spans 15 residues. Germline V gene sequence: CDR1 MNHEY, CDR2 SMNVEV (reference sequence). CDR3 in amino acids: CASSGPTTGSYGYTF.

V usage is TRBV19 and J usage is TRBJ1-1; TCRdb indicates TRBD1, and absent DNA this call remains unverified. The CDR3 is 14 residues long. Germline loops: CDR1 LNHDA, CDR2 SQIVND (reference sequence). The chain's CDR3 is CASSLQGFGTEAFF.

The chain has TRBV20-1 and TRBJ2-1. CDR1 is DFQATT, CDR2 SNEGSKA, per germline (reference sequence). The CDR3 is 16 residues long. CDR3 sequence: CSAPHRGGRSYNEQFF.

Frequency places this clonotype as medium-sized. The J gene is TRBJ2-2, the V gene TRBV29-1; checking the TCRdb D call of TRBD1 is not possible without DNA. The CDR3 loop spans 11 amino acids. Germline values: CDR1 SQVTM, CDR2 ANQGSEA. This CDR3 reads CSVGTGGELFF.

This sequence joins TRBV6-1 and TRBJ1-5; TCRdb proposes TRBD1, but this gene call is untestable without DNA. The CDR3 is made up of 14 amino acids. Germline CDR1 and CDR2: MNHNS and SASEGT. This CDR3 is CASSEARGNQPQHF.

This clonotype is classed as medium-sized by frequency. The genes are TRBV20-1 and TRBJ1-6; the TCRdb D gene call, TRBD1, has no DNA to confirm it. Germline V gene data show CDR1 as DFQATT and CDR2 as SNEGSKA (reference sequence). The CDR3 runs to 14 residues. The CDR3: CSARLTGRTSPLHF.

V usage is TRBV20-1 and J usage is TRBJ2-1; there is no DNA to check the TCRdb D call of TRBD1. The germline V gene encodes CDR1 DFQATT and CDR2 SNEGSKA (reference sequence). The CDR3 consists of 15 residues. CDR3 protein: CSAPSGDRGFKEQFF.

This chain links TRBV5-6 with TRBJ1-5. This CDR3 has 16 residues. The V gene's germline CDR1 is SGHDT and CDR2 YYEEEE. CDR3: CASSSGLGYSNQPQHF.

The rearrangement uses TRBV11-2 and TRBJ1-5; the D call from TCRdb, TRBD1, cannot be confirmed without DNA. The CDR3 length is 14 residues. Germline V CDR1 and CDR2: SGHAT, FQNNGV. CDR3 sequence reads: CASSLVGANQPQHF.

By frequency, this clonotype is medium-sized. V is TRBV7-2 and J is TRBJ2-7; the TRBD1 assignment by TCRdb is unverifiable without DNA. The germline gives CDR1 SGHTA, CDR2 FQGNSA. This CDR3 is 15 amino acids long. The CDR3: CASSLEQGLSNEQYF.

J is TRBJ1-2 and V is TRBV2. The CDR3 is made up of 16 amino acids. Germline CDR1 is SNHLY and CDR2 is FYNNEI. CDR3 protein: CASSYKADGLNYGYTF. Looking up the rest from reference TRBV2 and TRBJ1-2 gives the full variable domain: EPEVTQTPSHQVTQMGQEVILRCVPISNHLYFYWYRQILGQKVEFLVSFYNNEISEKSEIFDDQFSVERPDGSNFTLKIRSTKLEDSAMYFCASSYKADGLNYGYTFGSGTRLTVV.

The V call is TRBV24-1, the J call TRBJ2-5; as DNA is missing, the TRBD2 call by TCRdb cannot be tested. CDR3 length: 17 amino acids. CDR1 is KGHDR and CDR2 is SFDVKD in the germline V gene. The CDR3 protein is CATSDSGLAGVKETQYF.

This chain links TRBV5-6 with TRBJ1-3; TCRdb indicates TRBD1, and absent DNA this call remains unverified. The length of the CDR3 is 16 residues. Germline V gives CDR1 SGHDT, CDR2 YYEEEE. The CDR3 region is CASSLAGDNSGNTIYF.

This clonotype is labeled medium-sized based on frequency. This CDR3 reads CASSAGTGVNYGYTF. The genes are TRBV19 and TRBJ1-2; TCRdb's D gene call, TRBD1, goes unchecked for lack of DNA. Germline lookup yields CDR1 LNHDA and CDR2 SQIVND (reference sequence). CDR3 length: 15 residues.

The chain uses TRBV6-1 and TRBJ2-4; TCRdb's assignment of TRBD1 cannot be checked, as there is no DNA. This CDR3 contains 15 residues. Germline lookup yields CDR1 MNHNS and CDR2 SASEGT. CDR3 loop: CASSQGALGKNIQYF.

This chain joins TRBV5-4 and TRBJ2-7. Germline values: CDR1 SGHNT, CDR2 YYREEE (reference sequence). CDR3 length equals 12 residues. The chain's CDR3 is CASRAGADEQYF.

Frequency places this clonotype as medium-sized. The gene calls are TRBV6-5 and TRBJ2-7; without DNA, the TCRdb call of TRBD1 cannot be checked. The CDR3 extends over 14 amino acids. Germline CDR1 and CDR2: MNHEY and SVGAGI. The CDR3 reads CASSYGKGDYEQYF.

The genes are TRBV19 and TRBJ2-5. CDR1 and CDR2 (germline): LNHDA, SQIVND (reference sequence). The CDR3 runs 13 residues. This CDR3 reads CASSNTIIETQYF.

V and J are TRBV18 and TRBJ1-1. The CDR3 loop spans 13 amino acids. Germline loops: CDR1 KGHSH, CDR2 LQKENI. This chain's CDR3 is CASSPTLNTEAFF.